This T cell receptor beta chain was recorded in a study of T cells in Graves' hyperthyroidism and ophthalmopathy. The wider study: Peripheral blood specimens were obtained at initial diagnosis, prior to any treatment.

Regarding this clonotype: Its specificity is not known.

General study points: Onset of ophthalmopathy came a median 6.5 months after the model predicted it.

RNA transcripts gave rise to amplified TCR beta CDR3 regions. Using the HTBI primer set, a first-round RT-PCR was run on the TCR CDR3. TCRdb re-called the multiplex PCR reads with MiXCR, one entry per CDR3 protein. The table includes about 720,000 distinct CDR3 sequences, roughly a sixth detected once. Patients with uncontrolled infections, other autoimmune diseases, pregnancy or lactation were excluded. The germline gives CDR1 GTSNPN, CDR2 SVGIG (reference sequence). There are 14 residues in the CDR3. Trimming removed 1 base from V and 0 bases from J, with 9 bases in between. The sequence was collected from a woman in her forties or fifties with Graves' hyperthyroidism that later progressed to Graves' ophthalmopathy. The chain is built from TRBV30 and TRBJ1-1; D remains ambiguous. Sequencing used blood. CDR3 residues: CAWSGSWLNTEAFF. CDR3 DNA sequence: TGTGCCTGGAGTGGTAGTTGGCTGAACACTGAAGCTTTCTTT.